This note documents a single T cell receptor beta chain sequence. These data belong to a study of blood T cell repertoires in COVID-19. On the study more broadly: Whether acute or convalescent, the COVID-19 samples came from the United States, Italy and Spain. In each case, the material was cDNA or gDNA derived from T cells, B-cell-depleted T cells, or PBMCs.

Deletions cut 2 bases from V and 5 bases from J, with 7 bases between. Germline V gene data show CDR1 as SGDLS and CDR2 as YYNGEE. CDR3 size: 13 residues. In the study's own analysis: From reference gene primer amplification, estimates of nucleated cell counts were derived. The assay was immunoSEQ multiplex PCR, and TCRdb's table has in-frame clones only and misses some. D and trimming were read from the DNA, whereas the V and J calls and clone size are those reported in that table. The sample includes around 100,000 clones, roughly nine tenths of them seen just once. Source material: peripheral blood. This clonotype originated in a man aged 50-60 years with active COVID-19. The chain links TRBV9 to TRBJ2-2; D may be TRBD1 (6 bases). The CDR3 sequence: CASSVRGTGELFF. DNA of the CDR3: TGTGCCAGCAGCGTCAGGGGTACCGGGGAGCTGTTTTTT.